This TCR beta chain was recovered during a study of blood T cell repertoires in COVID-19. Study in general: T cells, B-cell-depleted T cells, or PBMCs supplied cDNA or gDNA.

Method: immunoSEQ multiplex PCR; TCRdb's copy keeps in-frame clones and lacks some. Among roughly 300,000 clones, about 85% were seen once, and the ten largest hold under 6%. This CDR3 has 15 residues. Germline CDR1 reads LNHNV; CDR2 reads YYDKDF (reference sequence). After removal of 4 bases from V and 5 bases from J, the junction contained 7 bases not matched to a gene. In terms of age and location, participants ranged from roughly 18 to 95 years and lived in around 22 US areas. All recovered Cohort 3 donors got two negative PCRs, got clearance, or saw symptom resolution. The sample consisted of PBMCs or T cells enriched from blood (not recorded which). The rearrangement uses TRBV15 and TRBJ1-2; 10 bases line up with TRBD1. The TCR sequence derives from a young woman who had recovered from COVID-19. The CDR3 DNA is TGTGCCACCAGCACAACAGGGGACAGGGGATATGGCTACACCTTC. Encoded protein: CATSTTGDRGYGYTF.